The rows below give T cell receptor beta chains drawn from one sample of a study of cytomegalovirus exposure and HLA in healthy donors. Clones were read by immunoSEQ multiplex PCR, and TCRdb kept only the in-frame ones, dropping some. Here the sample spans 100,000 to 150,000 clones, roughly 90% being singletons. Input material: PBMCs. These receptors were taken from a young woman in good health and CMV-seronegative. Both conserved end residues are part of each CDR3. The D gene is left open where the match is weak. Size values are once, few and many counts, or a class for expanded clones, and some rows have none.

d_call cdr3_length clone_size j_call v_call cdr3_nt cdr3_aa
TRBD2 15 NA TRBJ2-1 TRBV4-2 TGTGCCAGCAGCCTTAGCGGGAGTCTCTACAATGAGCAGTTCTTC CASSLSGSLYNEQFF
NA 15 NA TRBJ1-2 TRBV11-2 TGTGCCAGCAGCTTTATTAAACAGGGAAGGAATGGCTACACCTTC CASSFIKQGRNGYTF
NA 14 NA TRBJ1-2 TRBV27 TGTGCCTCCTACCCCCCGGGGTTCGGCTATGGCTACACCTTC CASYPPGFGYGYTF
TRBD2 17 NA TRBJ2-3 TRBV18 TGTGCCAGCTCACCATTGGTTAGCGGGAGTGTATCAGATACGCAGTATTTT CASSPLVSGSVSDTQYF
TRBD2 13 NA TRBJ2-1 TRBV11-3 TGTGCCAGCAGCTTAGGAGCGGGACTTGAGCAGTTCTTC CASSLGAGLEQFF
TRBD1 17 once TRBJ2-7 TRBV28 TGTGCCAGCAGTTATGGTGGACAGGCGACCTTAACCTACGAGCAGTACTTC CASSYGGQATLTYEQYF
TRBD1 15 NA TRBJ1-3 TRBV5-8 TGTGCCAGCAGCCCGGGACAGTTCTCTGGAAACACCATATATTTT CASSPGQFSGNTIYF
NA 15 NA TRBJ2-3 TRBV4-1 TGCGCCAGCAGCCAAGATTCCGGGAGCACAGATACGCAGTATTTT CASSQDSGSTDTQYF
TRBD2 16 NA TRBJ2-1 TRBV9 TGTGCCAGCAGCCCCGCTGGGGCGGGAGCATACAATGAGCAGTTCTTC CASSPAGAGAYNEQFF
NA 12 NA TRBJ2-7 TRBV6-1 TGTGCCAGTAGCGGTAACTCCTACGAGCAGTACTTC CASSGNSYEQYF
TRBD1 14 NA TRBJ2-7 TRBV27 TGTGCCAGCAGTTCCAGGGGGTACTCCTACGAGCAGTACTTC CASSSRGYSYEQYF
TRBD2 16 NA TRBJ2-4 TRBV4-2 TGTGCCAGCAGCCCGGGACTAGCGGGAGTCAAAAACATTCAGTACTTC CASSPGLAGVKNIQYF
TRBD1 14 NA TRBJ2-7 TRBV15 TGTGCCACCAGCAGAGAACAGGGGGGTTACGAGCAGTACTTC CATSREQGGYEQYF
TRBD1 16 NA TRBJ2-7 TRBV5-5 TGTGCCAGCAGCGTTGGCTCGGGACAGGGGACCTACGAGCAGTACTTC CASSVGSGQGTYEQYF
NA 14 NA TRBJ1-2 TRBV6-1 TGTGCCAGCAGTGACCCAACAGGGACCTATGGCTACACCTTC CASSDPTGTYGYTF
NA 12 NA TRBJ2-7 TRBV7-9 TGTGCCAGCAGGGGGGCCGAGGGGGAGCAGTACTTC CASRGAEGEQYF
NA 13 once TRBJ1-4 TRBV6-1 TGTGCCAGCAGCGGTGTGGAGGGGTGGGGTTTGTTTTTT CASSGVEGWGLFF
TRBD2 15 once TRBJ2-1 TRBV14 TGTGCCAGCAGCCAAGGGACTAGCGGCTACAATGAGCAGTTCTTC CASSQGTSGYNEQFF
TRBD2 17 NA TRBJ2-7 TRBV27 TGTGCCAGTCACCCGGCTTTGGGGACTAGCGGGGGATACGAGCAGTACTTC CASHPALGTSGGYEQYF
NA 16 NA TRBJ2-5 TRBV5-4 TGTGCCAGCAGCTTGGGGAGGGCCAAAAACCAAGAGACCCAGTACTTC CASSLGRAKNQETQYF
NA 13 NA TRBJ1-2 TRBV30 TGTGCCTGGAGCCGTGGACAGCCATATGGCTACACCTTC CAWSRGQPYGYTF
NA 14 once TRBJ2-1 TRBV19 TGTGCCAGTAGTAGTTTCCTAGCCTACAATGAGCAGTTCTTC CASSSFLAYNEQFF
NA 14 NA TRBJ2-3 TRBV2 TGTGCCAGCAGTGAGGGTCTAGCGTCAGATACGCAGTATTTT CASSEGLASDTQYF
TRBD1 15 once TRBJ1-1 TRBV2 TGTGCCAGCACTGTCTTCGGGACAGCGGACACTGAAGCTTTCTTT CASTVFGTADTEAFF
NA 13 NA TRBJ2-7 TRBV5-1 TGCGCCAGCAGCTTGGCCGGGTTTTACGAGCAGTACTTC CASSLAGFYEQYF
NA 13 NA TRBJ1-2 TRBV19 TGTGCCAGTAGTATCGGACAATACGCGGGCTACACCTTC CASSIGQYAGYTF
TRBD2 20 NA TRBJ2-1 TRBV2 TGTGCCAGCAGTGAATCACAGGGGGGACTAGCGGCAATGGCCTACAATGAGCAGTTCTTC CASSESQGGLAAMAYNEQFF
NA 13 NA TRBJ1-2 TRBV6-5 TGTGCCAGTGGGGAGGGGATTAACTATGGCTACACCTTC CASGEGINYGYTF